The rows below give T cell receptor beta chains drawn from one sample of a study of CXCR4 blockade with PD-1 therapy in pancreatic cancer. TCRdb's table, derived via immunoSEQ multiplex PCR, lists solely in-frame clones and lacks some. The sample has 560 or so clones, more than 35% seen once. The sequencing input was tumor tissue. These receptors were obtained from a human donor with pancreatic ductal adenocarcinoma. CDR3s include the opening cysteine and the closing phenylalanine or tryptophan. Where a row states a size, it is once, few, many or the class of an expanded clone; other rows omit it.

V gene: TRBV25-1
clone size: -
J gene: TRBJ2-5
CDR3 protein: CASSEYEGRRETQYF

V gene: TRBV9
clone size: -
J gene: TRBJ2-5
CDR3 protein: CASSVGGTSGKETQYF

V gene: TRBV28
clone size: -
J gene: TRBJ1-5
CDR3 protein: CASSFGVGNQPQHF

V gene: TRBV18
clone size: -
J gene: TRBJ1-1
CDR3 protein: CASSSGMLNTEAFF

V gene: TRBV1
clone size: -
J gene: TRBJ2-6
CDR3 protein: CTSSLQGLCTKRANVLTF

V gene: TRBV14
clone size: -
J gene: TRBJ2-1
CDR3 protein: CASSQGGSGGSKQFF

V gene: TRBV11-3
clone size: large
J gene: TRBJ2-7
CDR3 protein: CASSWGEAGTTYEQYF

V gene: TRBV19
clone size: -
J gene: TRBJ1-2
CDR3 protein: CASSLQGQGYTF

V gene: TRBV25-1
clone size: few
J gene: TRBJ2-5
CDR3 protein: CASSEYVGRQETQYF

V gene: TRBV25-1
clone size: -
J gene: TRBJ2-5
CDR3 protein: CASSVYRGRQETQYF

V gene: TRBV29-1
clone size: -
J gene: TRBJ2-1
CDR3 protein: CSVGTEYNEQFF

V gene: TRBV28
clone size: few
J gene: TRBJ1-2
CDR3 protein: CASSLSGTGEVGYTF

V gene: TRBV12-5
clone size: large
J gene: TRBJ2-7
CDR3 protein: CAIQSPGGTYEQYF

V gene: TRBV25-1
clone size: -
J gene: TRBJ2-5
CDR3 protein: CASSEYEGRQETQYF

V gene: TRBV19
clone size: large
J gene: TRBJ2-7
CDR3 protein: CASSMAGRSTSEQYF

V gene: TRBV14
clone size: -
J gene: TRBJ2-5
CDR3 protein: CASSPIAEIGETQYF

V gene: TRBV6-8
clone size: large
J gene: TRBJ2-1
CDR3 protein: CASRRIPGQGSYNEQFF

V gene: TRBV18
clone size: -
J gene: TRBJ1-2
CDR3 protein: CASSPGTGQDYGYTF

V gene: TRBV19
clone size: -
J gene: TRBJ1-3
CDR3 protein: CASSIGQRLGNTIYF

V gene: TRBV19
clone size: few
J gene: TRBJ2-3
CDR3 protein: CASSPRRDTQYF

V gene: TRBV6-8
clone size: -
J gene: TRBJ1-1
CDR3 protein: CASSQTGNTEAFF

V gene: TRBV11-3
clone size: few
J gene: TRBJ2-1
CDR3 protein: CASSLNYPGTGTYNEQFF

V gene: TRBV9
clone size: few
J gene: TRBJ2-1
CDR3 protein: CASSVGTSGRYNEQFF

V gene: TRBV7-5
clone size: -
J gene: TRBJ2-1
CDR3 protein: CASTYLQGAKNEQFF

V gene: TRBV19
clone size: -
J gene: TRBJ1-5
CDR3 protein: CASSPDSNQPQHF

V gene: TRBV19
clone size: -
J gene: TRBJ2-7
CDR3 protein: CASSMVPDYEQYF

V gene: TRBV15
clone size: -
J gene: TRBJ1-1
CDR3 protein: CATSTGQGHTEAFF

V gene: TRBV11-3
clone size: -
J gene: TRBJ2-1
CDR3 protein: CASSLPVDGTRLNNEQFF

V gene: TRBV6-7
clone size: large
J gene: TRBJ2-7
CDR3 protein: CASKYAYEQYF

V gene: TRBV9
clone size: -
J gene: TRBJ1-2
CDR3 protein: CASSVDGQAYGYTF

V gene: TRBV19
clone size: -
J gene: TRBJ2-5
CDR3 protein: CASSLGTSGRETQYF

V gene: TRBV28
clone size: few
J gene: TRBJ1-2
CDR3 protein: CASKRSQGFYGYTF

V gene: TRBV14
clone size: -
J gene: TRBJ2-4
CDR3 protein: CASSAQQGTLAKNIQYF

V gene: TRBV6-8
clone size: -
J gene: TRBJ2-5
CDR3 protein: CASTETSGNWAQYF

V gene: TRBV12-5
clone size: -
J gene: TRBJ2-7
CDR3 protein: CASGGGLAGLYEQYF

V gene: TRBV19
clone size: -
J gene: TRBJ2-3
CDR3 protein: CASSIAASGWQGTDTQYF

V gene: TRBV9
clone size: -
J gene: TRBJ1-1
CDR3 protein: CASSSPFNTEAFF

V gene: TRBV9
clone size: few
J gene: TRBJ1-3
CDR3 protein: CASSVEGARGNTIYF

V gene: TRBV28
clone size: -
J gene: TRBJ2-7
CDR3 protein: CASTTTGVSSYEQYF

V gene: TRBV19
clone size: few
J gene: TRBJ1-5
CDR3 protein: CASSMGPRGPQHF

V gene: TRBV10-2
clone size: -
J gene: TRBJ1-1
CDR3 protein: CASSEAGYTEAFF

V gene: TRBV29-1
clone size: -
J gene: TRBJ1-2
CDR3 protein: CSVEEGNYGYTF

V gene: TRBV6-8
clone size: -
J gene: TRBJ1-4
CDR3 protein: CASSSLPGQDEKLFF

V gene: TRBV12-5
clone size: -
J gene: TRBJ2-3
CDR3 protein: CASTRGGATQYF

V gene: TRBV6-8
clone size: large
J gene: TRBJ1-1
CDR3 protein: CASNRQGGGEAFF

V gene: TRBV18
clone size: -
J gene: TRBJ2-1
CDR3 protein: CASSPEYNEQFF

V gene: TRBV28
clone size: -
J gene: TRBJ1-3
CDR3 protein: CASSLYRAGNTIYF

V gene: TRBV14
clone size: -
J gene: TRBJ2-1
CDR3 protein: CASSQESSLGRRSEQFF

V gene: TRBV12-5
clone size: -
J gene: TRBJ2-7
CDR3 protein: CASGIDIITEQYF

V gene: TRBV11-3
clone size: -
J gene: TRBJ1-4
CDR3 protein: CASSRRTGQVEKLFF

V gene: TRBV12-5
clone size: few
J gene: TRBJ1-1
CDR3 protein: CASLGGGGTEAFF

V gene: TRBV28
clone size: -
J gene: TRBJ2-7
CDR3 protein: CASSRWEGDEQYF

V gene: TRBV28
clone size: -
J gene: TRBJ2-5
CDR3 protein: CASGTRQETQYF

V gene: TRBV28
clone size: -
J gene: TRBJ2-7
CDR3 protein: CASSWGGSSYEQYF

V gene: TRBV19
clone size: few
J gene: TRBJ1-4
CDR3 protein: CASSIGDRGKEKLFF